The rows below give T cell receptor beta chains drawn from one sample of a study of identical twins. TCRdb independently ran MiXCR on the 5' RACE reads; one entry per CDR3 protein. The sample has 650,000 to 800,000 distinct CDR3 sequences, 8.5% to 9.5% seen once. The sample was also reused in another study, on yellow fever vaccine responses in identical twins.

What was sequenced was PBMCs. These receptors were collected from a woman between 18 and 29 years old in good health. Each CDR3 is given with its conserved first and last residue. Each record gives: V gene, clone size, J gene, D gene, CDR3 protein, CDR3 DNA. D genes are given only for firm matches. Clone size is not always given. Where it is, it says once, few, many or a class for expanded clones.

V: TRBV4-1; size: few; J: TRBJ2-7; D: .; CDR3: CASTEVEGYEQYF; DNA: TGCGCCAGCACCGAAGTTGAAGGATACGAGCAGTACTTC
V: TRBV19; size: .; J: TRBJ2-6; D: .; CDR3: CASSITGANVLTF; DNA: TGTGCCAGTAGTATTACTGGGGCCAACGTCCTGACTTTC
V: TRBV6-1; size: many; J: TRBJ2-2; D: .; CDR3: CASSTPRLGGAFTGELFF; DNA: TGTGCCAGCAGTACCCCCCGTTTGGGGGGCGCTTTTACCGGGGAGCTGTTTTTT
V: TRBV25-1; size: many; J: TRBJ2-6; D: .; CDR3: CASSATGSGANVLTF; DNA: TGTGCCAGCAGCGCAACAGGATCTGGGGCCAACGTCCTGACTTTC
V: TRBV2; size: .; J: TRBJ1-1; D: TRBD1; CDR3: CASSVNRGQGEAFF; DNA: TGTGCCAGCAGTGTCAACAGGGGGCAGGGTGAAGCTTTCTTT
V: TRBV5-1; size: .; J: TRBJ2-7; D: .; CDR3: CASSLESNTGLDF; DNA: TGCGCCAGCAGCTTGGAATCTAACACGGGTTTGGACTTC
V: TRBV28; size: few; J: TRBJ1-5; D: TRBD1; CDR3: CASSSLRQGWQPQHF; DNA: TGTGCCAGCAGTTCACTAAGACAGGGGTGGCAGCCCCAGCATTTT
V: TRBV29-1; size: many; J: TRBJ2-7; D: .; CDR3: CSVESGRANEQYF; DNA: TGCAGCGTTGAGTCCGGCAGGGCAAACGAGCAGTACTTC
V: TRBV25-1; size: many; J: TRBJ2-1; D: .; CDR3: CASSEVAAGVHNEQFF; DNA: TGTGCCAGCAGTGAAGTCGCGGCAGGGGTTCACAATGAGCAGTTCTTC
V: TRBV3-1; size: few; J: TRBJ2-5; D: TRBD1; CDR3: CASSQTGAAQYF; DNA: TGTGCCAGCAGCCAGACAGGGGCGGCCCAGTACTTC
V: TRBV7-2; size: .; J: TRBJ2-5; D: TRBD2; CDR3: CASSRSGRGMETQYF; DNA: TGTGCCAGCAGCCGTAGCGGGAGGGGGATGGAGACCCAGTACTTC
V: TRBV20-1; size: .; J: TRBJ2-7; D: .; CDR3: CSVESQLSGVQYEQYF; DNA: TGCAGTGTAGAGTCTCAGCTCTCCGGGGTTCAGTACGAGCAGTACTTC
V: TRBV7-9; size: many; J: TRBJ2-7; D: TRBD1; CDR3: CASSLEAGQGSEQYF; DNA: TGTGCCAGCAGCTTAGAAGCTGGACAGGGCAGCGAGCAGTACTTC
V: TRBV27; size: .; J: TRBJ2-5; D: .; CDR3: CASRRYGVEETQYF; DNA: TGTGCCAGCAGACGGTACGGGGTTGAAGAGACCCAGTACTTC
V: TRBV25-1; size: many; J: TRBJ1-1; D: .; CDR3: CASSQGPSTEAFF; DNA: TGTGCCAGCAGTCAGGGGCCTAGCACTGAAGCTTTCTTT
V: TRBV3-1; size: .; J: TRBJ1-4; D: .; CDR3: CASSPDRPTNAGKLFF; DNA: TGTGCCAGCAGCCCGGACAGACCAACTAATGCGGGAAAACTGTTTTTT
V: TRBV20-1; size: few; J: TRBJ2-7; D: TRBD1; CDR3: CGARQGKGEQYF; DNA: TGCGGTGCTAGACAGGGGAAAGGCGAGCAGTACTTC
V: TRBV25-1; size: many; J: TRBJ2-7; D: .; CDR3: CASSESGGEPYF; DNA: TGTGCCAGCAGTGAATCCGGCGGAGAGCCGTACTTC
V: TRBV6-1; size: many; J: TRBJ2-3; D: TRBD2; CDR3: CASRRTSGYTDTQYF; DNA: TGTGCCAGCAGGCGGACTAGCGGATACACAGATACGCAGTATTTT
V: TRBV27; size: few; J: TRBJ1-6; D: .; CDR3: CASSLAHYSPLHF; DNA: TGTGCCAGCAGTTTGGCGCATTATTCACCCCTCCACTTT
V: TRBV3-1; size: .; J: TRBJ2-3; D: .; CDR3: CASSQGTAWQYF; DNA: TGTGCCAGCAGCCAAGGGACAGCTTGGCAGTATTTT
V: TRBV7-9; size: .; J: TRBJ2-7; D: .; CDR3: CASSLGWGEGIEQYF; DNA: TGTGCCAGCAGCTTAGGCTGGGGGGAAGGGATCGAGCAGTACTTC
V: TRBV7-9; size: .; J: TRBJ2-3; D: .; CDR3: CASSSRGTKLTDTQYF; DNA: TGTGCCAGCAGCAGCCGGGGCACAAAGCTAACAGATACGCAGTATTTT
V: TRBV7-9; size: few; J: TRBJ2-2; D: .; CDR3: CASTLSWRTTGELFF; DNA: TGTGCCAGCACATTATCATGGCGAACAACCGGGGAGCTGTTTTTT
V: TRBV12-3/TRBV12-4; size: .; J: TRBJ2-7; D: TRBD2; CDR3: CASTQLAGGEQYF; DNA: TGTGCCAGCACCCAACTAGCGGGAGGCGAGCAGTACTTC
V: TRBV6-2/TRBV6-3; size: many; J: TRBJ2-1; D: .; CDR3: CASSYSTLNNEQFF; DNA: TGTGCCAGCAGTTACTCAACGCTAAACAATGAGCAGTTCTTC
V: TRBV29-1; size: .; J: TRBJ2-3; D: TRBD1; CDR3: CSVERTGVGTDTQYF; DNA: TGCAGCGTTGAGAGGACAGGGGTCGGCACAGATACGCAGTATTTT
V: TRBV4-2; size: few; J: TRBJ2-2; D: TRBD2; CDR3: CASSHLTSGSDTGELFF; DNA: TGTGCCAGCAGCCACTTGACTAGCGGGTCTGACACCGGGGAGCTGTTTTTT
V: TRBV11-2; size: few; J: TRBJ2-7; D: .; CDR3: CASSLSLSNYEQYF; DNA: TGTGCCAGCAGCCTTAGCCTATCGAACTACGAGCAGTACTTC
V: TRBV3-1; size: many; J: TRBJ2-5; D: .; CDR3: CASSHAIGLGKETQYF; DNA: TGTGCCAGCAGCCACGCCATCGGACTTGGGAAAGAGACCCAGTACTTC
V: TRBV14; size: .; J: TRBJ2-7; D: .; CDR3: CASRQSSGTSYEQYF; DNA: TGTGCCAGCAGGCAAAGCTCCGGGACCTCCTACGAGCAGTACTTC
V: TRBV29-1; size: many; J: TRBJ2-1; D: .; CDR3: CSVEGRSERLEQFF; DNA: TGCAGCGTAGAGGGGCGGTCCGAACGGCTTGAGCAGTTCTTC
V: TRBV3-1; size: .; J: TRBJ2-3; D: .; CDR3: CASSHGVQDTQYF; DNA: TGTGCCAGCAGCCACGGTGTTCAAGATACGCAGTATTTT
V: TRBV10-1; size: many; J: TRBJ2-7; D: TRBD1; CDR3: CASRAGQGVSSVRGYEQYF; DNA: TGCGCCAGCAGAGCGGGACAGGGGGTGTCTAGCGTCAGGGGCTACGAGCAGTACTTC
V: TRBV5-1; size: few; J: TRBJ2-1; D: .; CDR3: CASSQAPTNYNEQFF; DNA: TGCGCCAGCAGCCAAGCCCCGACAAACTACAATGAGCAGTTCTTC
V: TRBV14; size: many; J: TRBJ2-5; D: .; CDR3: CASSQPGGTQYF; DNA: TGTGCCAGCAGCCAACCAGGAGGGACCCAGTACTTC
V: TRBV18; size: .; J: TRBJ2-5; D: .; CDR3: CASSPPASVDWETQYF; DNA: TGTGCCAGCTCACCACCCGCGTCCGTAGACTGGGAGACCCAGTACTTC
V: TRBV29-1; size: many; J: TRBJ2-2; D: .; CDR3: CSGRAANTGELFF; DNA: TGCAGCGGCAGGGCCGCGAACACCGGGGAGCTGTTTTTT
V: TRBV7-2; size: many; J: TRBJ2-7; D: TRBD1; CDR3: CASSLDRTTYEQYF; DNA: TGTGCCAGCAGCTTGGACAGGACAACCTACGAGCAGTACTTC
V: TRBV20-1; size: .; J: TRBJ1-2; D: .; CDR3: CSAFTPGRGDYGYTF; DNA: TGCAGTGCTTTTACCCCCGGAAGGGGTGACTATGGCTACACCTTC
V: TRBV20-1; size: .; J: TRBJ1-1; D: .; CDR3: CSARAGTANTEAFF; DNA: TGCAGTGCTAGAGCGGGGACTGCGAACACTGAAGCTTTCTTT
V: TRBV7-9; size: many; J: TRBJ2-3; D: .; CDR3: CASSLDPTQYF; DNA: TGTGCCAGCAGCCTCGATCCTACGCAGTATTTT
V: TRBV12-3/TRBV12-4; size: many; J: TRBJ1-2; D: .; CDR3: CASSPGQYGYTF; DNA: TGTGCCAGCAGCCCCGGACAGTATGGCTACACCTTC
V: TRBV12-3/TRBV12-4; size: .; J: TRBJ2-5; D: .; CDR3: CASTPGRGAPQETQYF; DNA: TGTGCCAGCACCCCCGGTAGGGGCGCCCCCCAAGAGACCCAGTACTTC
V: TRBV27; size: many; J: TRBJ2-7; D: .; CDR3: CASSDAGEQYF; DNA: TGTGCCAGCAGTGATGCGGGAGAGCAGTACTTC
V: TRBV4-3; size: .; J: TRBJ2-1; D: .; CDR3: CASSPLGVEQFF; DNA: TGCGCCAGCAGCCCCCTTGGGGTTGAGCAGTTCTTC
V: TRBV9; size: .; J: TRBJ2-2; D: .; CDR3: CASSVAPGELFF; DNA: TGTGCCAGCAGCGTAGCTCCCGGGGAGCTGTTTTTT
V: TRBV4-3; size: few; J: TRBJ2-7; D: TRBD1; CDR3: CASSTYDRALFHEQYF; DNA: TGCGCCAGCAGCACTTACGACAGGGCCCTCTTTCACGAGCAGTACTTC
V: TRBV4-3; size: .; J: TRBJ2-1; D: TRBD2; CDR3: CASSQDEREVYNEQFF; DNA: TGCGCCAGCAGCCAAGATGAGCGGGAGGTCTACAATGAGCAGTTCTTC
V: TRBV12-3/TRBV12-4; size: .; J: TRBJ2-3; D: TRBD2; CDR3: CASSLTSPADTQYF; DNA: TGTGCCAGCAGTTTGACTAGCCCTGCGGATACGCAGTATTTT
V: TRBV20-1; size: .; J: TRBJ2-3; D: TRBD1; CDR3: CSAPGGMGIGTQYF; DNA: TGCAGTGCCCCAGGGGGCATGGGTATAGGTACGCAGTATTTT
V: TRBV10-3; size: few; J: TRBJ2-2; D: .; CDR3: CAIGVNTGELFF; DNA: TGTGCCATCGGTGTTAACACCGGGGAGCTGTTTTTT